This T cell receptor beta chain comes out of a study of prognosis after radiotherapy for stage I lung cancer. Amplification of TCR beta CDR3 from genomic DNA used two-round multiplex PCR. Gene-specific TRBV and TRBJ primers were used in PCR round one. TCRdb reanalysed the multiplex PCR reads using MiXCR and keeps one entry per CDR3 protein. The data show 59,000 or so distinct CDR3 sequences, around a quarter seen once. This CDR3 has 14 amino acids. With 3 bases removed from V and 8 bases from J, the gap between germline ends came to 17 bases. CDR1 and CDR2 (germline): SGHRS, YFSETQ. Every member of the patient group was node-negative on CT and PET/CT (none had prior chemotherapy, radiotherapy or other malignancies). This clonotype appeared many times.

This rearrangement joins TRBV5-1 to TRBJ1-2; maybe TRBD1 (5 bases). The material was PBMCs, obtained before or after stereotactic body radiation therapy (not recorded which). This sequence was found in a donor over 45 with non-small cell lung cancer. As DNA, the CDR3 is TGCGCCAGCAGCTCCGAGGGACTGGAAGTGGGCTACACCTTC. Translated: CASSSEGLEVGYTF.